This T cell receptor (beta chain) was captured in a study of blood T cells in healthy people across ages. Together with a sample-barcoded 5' primer, a J-beta primer mix was included in a second PCR lasting roughly 6 to 12 cycles. TCRdb analysed the 5' RACE reads with MiXCR anew, one entry per CDR3 protein. The sample records about 800,000 distinct CDR3 sequences, roughly 25% being singletons. Germline CDR1 is SQVTM and CDR2 is ANQGSEA. The CDR3 runs 14 residues. The V and J ends lost 6 bases and 3 bases respectively, with 14 bases between them. This clonotype showed up just a few times. This same sample was also part of a study on T cells of mothers and their children.

The sequence was obtained from a boy aged 10-17 years in good health. The sample consisted of blood. The chain is built from TRBV29-1 and TRBJ2-2; D unclear. The CDR3 sequence is CSVRRWQDTGELFF. CDR3 DNA sequence: TGCAGCGTCCGACGGTGGCAGGACACCGGGGAGCTGTTTTTT.